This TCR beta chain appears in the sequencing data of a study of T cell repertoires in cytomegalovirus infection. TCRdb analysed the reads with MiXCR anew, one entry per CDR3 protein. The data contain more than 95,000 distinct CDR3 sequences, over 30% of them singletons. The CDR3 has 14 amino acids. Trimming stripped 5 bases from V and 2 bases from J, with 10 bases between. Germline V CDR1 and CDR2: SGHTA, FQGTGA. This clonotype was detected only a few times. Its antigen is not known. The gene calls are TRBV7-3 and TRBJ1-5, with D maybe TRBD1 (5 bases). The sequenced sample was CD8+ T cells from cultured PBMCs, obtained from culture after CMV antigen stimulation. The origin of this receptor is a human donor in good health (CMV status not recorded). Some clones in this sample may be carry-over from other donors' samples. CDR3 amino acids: CASSEGGGNQPQHF. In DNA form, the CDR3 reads TGTGCCAGCAGCGAGGGAGGGGGCAATCAGCCCCAGCATTTT.